The entry below gives a single T cell receptor (beta chain) sequence along with its context. The sample comes from a study of high-grade serous ovarian cancer treatment subgroups. Tumor samples were taken before definitive surgery or chemotherapy. This CDR3 region has 13 residues. Trimming pared 5 bases from V and 8 bases from J, leaving 13 bases between. In germline, CDR1 is SGHNT, CDR2 YENEEA. Data came from immunoSEQ multiplex PCR; TCRdb stores just in-frame clones and leaves some out. The sample lists 5,000 to 6,500 clones, about 70% occurring once. Specimen: tumor tissue. The sequence was obtained from a human donor with high-grade serous ovarian cancer. This chain joins TRBV11-3 and TRBJ2-1, with D perhaps matching TRBD1 or TRBD2 (5 bases each). This CDR3 is CASSPRWGYEQFF. CDR3 nucleotides: TGTGCCAGCAGCCCCCGATGGGGGTATGAGCAGTTCTTC.